Reported below is one T cell receptor beta chain. Profiling relied on immunoSEQ multiplex PCR, and the TCRdb table lists in-frame clones only, not all of them. Seen here are under 50,000 clones, roughly 80% observed once, and the top ten hold about 1.5%. This specimen comes from a study of preoperative IRX-2 immunotherapy in early breast cancer. This sample's treatment: preoperative locoregional IRX-2 cytokine immunotherapy. The CDR3 is made up of 16 amino acids. V shed 4 bases, J shed 2 bases, and the junction held 3 bases outside the gene matches. Germline CDR1 SGHAT, CDR2 FQDESV (reference sequence).

The sequencing used lymph node tissue, collected after IRX-2 immunotherapy. The V gene is TRBV11-1, the J gene TRBJ2-3, with TRBD2 identical over 13 bases. This receptor was taken from a human donor with breast cancer. In nucleotides, the CDR3 is TGTGCCAGCAGCTCGGGACTAGCGGGGCCCACAGATACGCAGTATTTT. This gives the protein CASSSGLAGPTDTQYF.